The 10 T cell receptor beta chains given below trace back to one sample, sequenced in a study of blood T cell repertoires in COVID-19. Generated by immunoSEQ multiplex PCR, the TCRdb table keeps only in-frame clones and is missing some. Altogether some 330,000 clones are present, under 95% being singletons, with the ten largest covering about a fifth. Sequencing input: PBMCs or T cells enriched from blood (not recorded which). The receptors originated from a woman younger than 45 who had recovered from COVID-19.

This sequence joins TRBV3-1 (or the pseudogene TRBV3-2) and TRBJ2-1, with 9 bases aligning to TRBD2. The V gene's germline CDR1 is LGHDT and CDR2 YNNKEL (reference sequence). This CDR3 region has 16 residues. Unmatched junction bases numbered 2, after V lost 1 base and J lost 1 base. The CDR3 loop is CASSQVTSGSYNEQFF. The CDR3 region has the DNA TGTGCCAGCAGCCAAGTCACTAGCGGGTCCTACAATGAGCAGTTCTTC.

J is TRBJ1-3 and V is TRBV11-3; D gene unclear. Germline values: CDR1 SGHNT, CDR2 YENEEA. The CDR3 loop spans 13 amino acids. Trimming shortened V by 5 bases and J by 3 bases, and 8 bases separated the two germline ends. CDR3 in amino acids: CASSRSGGNTIYF. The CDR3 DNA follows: TGTGCCAGCAGCAGATCCGGTGGAAACACCATATATTTT.

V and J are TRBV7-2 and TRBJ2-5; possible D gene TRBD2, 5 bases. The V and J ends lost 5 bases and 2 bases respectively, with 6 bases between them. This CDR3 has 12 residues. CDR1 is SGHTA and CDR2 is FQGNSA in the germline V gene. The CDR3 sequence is CASSGGQETQYF. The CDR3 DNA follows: TGTGCCAGCAGCGGAGGACAAGAGACCCAGTACTTC.

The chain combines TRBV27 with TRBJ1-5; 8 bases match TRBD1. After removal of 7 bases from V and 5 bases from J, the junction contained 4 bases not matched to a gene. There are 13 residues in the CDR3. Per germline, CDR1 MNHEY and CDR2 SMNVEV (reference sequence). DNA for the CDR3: TGTGCCAGCAAAGGGACAGGATATCAGCCCCAGCATTTT. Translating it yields CASKGTGYQPQHF.

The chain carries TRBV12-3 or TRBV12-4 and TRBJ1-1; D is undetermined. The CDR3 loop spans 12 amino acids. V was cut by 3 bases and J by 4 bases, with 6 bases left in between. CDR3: CASSFYGTEAFF. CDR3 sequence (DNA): TGTGCCAGCAGTTTCTATGGCACTGAAGCTTTCTTT.

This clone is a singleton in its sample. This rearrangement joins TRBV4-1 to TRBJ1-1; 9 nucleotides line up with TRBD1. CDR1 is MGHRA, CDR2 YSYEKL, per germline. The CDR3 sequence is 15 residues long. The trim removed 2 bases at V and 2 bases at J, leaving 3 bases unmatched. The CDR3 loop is CASSQLQGANTEAFF. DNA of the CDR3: TGCGCCAGCAGCCAACTACAGGGGGCAAACACTGAAGCTTTCTTT.

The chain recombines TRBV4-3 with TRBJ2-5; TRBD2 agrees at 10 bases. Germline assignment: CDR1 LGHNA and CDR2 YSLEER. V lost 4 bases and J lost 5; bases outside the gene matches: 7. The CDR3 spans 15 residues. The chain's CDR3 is CASSRWTSGRETQYF. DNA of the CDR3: TGCGCCAGCAGCCGATGGACTAGCGGTAGGGAGACCCAGTACTTC.

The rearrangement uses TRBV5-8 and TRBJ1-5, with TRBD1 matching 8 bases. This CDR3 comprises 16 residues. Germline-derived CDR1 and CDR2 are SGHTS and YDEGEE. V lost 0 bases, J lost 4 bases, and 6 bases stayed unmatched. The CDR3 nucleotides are TGTGCCAGCAGCTTGGGGGACAGGCGATTTAATCAGCCCCAGCATTTT. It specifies CASSLGDRRFNQPQHF.

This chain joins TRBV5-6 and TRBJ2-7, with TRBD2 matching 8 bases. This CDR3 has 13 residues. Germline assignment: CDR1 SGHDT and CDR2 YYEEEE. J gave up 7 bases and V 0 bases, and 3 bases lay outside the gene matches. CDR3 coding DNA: TGTGCCAGCAGCTTGGATCGGGAGGGGGAGCAGTACTTC. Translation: CASSLDREGEQYF.

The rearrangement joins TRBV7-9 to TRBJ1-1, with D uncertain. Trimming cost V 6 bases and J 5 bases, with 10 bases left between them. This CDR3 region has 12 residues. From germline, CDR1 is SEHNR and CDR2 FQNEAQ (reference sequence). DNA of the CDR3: TGTGCCAGCAGTATCGGGGTGACTGAAGCTTTCTTT. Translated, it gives CASSIGVTEAFF.